This T cell receptor beta chain appears in the sequencing data of a study of OX40 agonist ivuxolimab in advanced cancers. About the investigation overall: The costimulatory receptor OX40 (CD134) was targeted by ivuxolimab, a fully human IgG2 agonistic monoclonal antibody. Intravenous ivuxolimab was administered to patients every 2 weeks at six dose levels: 0.01, 0.1, 0.3, 1.5, 3 and 10 mg/kg. Of the 50 to 55 patients in dose escalation, some 19 had hepatocellular carcinoma, about 15 had melanoma, 9 had renal cell carcinoma and 9 had head and neck cancer. In the dose-escalation cohort, 70% to 85% of patients were male, and the mean age was approximately 55 years, with a range of about 23 to 85. Prior anti-PD-1, anti-PD-L1 or anti-CTLA-4 therapy was permitted, and roughly two fifths of dose-escalation patients had received checkpoint inhibitors. Partial responses were achieved by three dose-escalation patients, of whom one had hepatocellular carcinoma and two had cutaneous melanoma. The point of sequencing TCRbeta in the periphery was to test whether ivuxolimab changed TCR sequence diversity and drove clonal T-cell expansion. The monotherapy dose-escalation portion (N ≈ 57 patients) of the phase I ivuxolimab trial is reported in the paper. Beyond this particular receptor, the publication reports: At doses from 0.1 to 3.0 mg/kg, clonal expansion was seen in both CD4+ and CD8+ blood T cells between baseline and week 6. Which antigens the clonally expanded peripheral T cells were specific for was not determined. Partial responders in the 0.1-3.0 mg/kg groups had among the lowest normalized peripheral clonal expansion, especially among CD8+ T cells. Low levels of normalized T-cell clonal expansion were also seen in some patients who did not respond. After ivuxolimab, more expanded clones were found on average in CD8+ T cells than in CD4+ T cells.

CDR1 and CDR2 are read off the germline V gene as SNHLY and FYNNEI. V sheds 7 bases and J sheds 9 bases, leaving 12 bases between their ends. Counted from cysteine to phenylalanine, this CDR3 has 11 amino acids. Only the CDR3 part of the read is kept: 33 bases, read in frame from the first base. With respect to this clone: The antigen it recognizes is unknown. No base-level quality is on record; no much larger clone is a single base apart.

To sequence the TCRbeta CDR3 region, genomic DNA was isolated from the sorted cells. The immunoSEQ Assay was used for sequencing of TCRbeta CDR3 regions. Not all clones reach the TCRdb copy of this immuneACCESS table, which keeps in-frame sequences only. Checked studies attribute under half of the gap to unresolved V genes and leave the rest unexplained. The sample table shows 55,000 to 85,000 clones, and approximately 80% are seen once. 1.2% of the sample lies in the top ten. The trial excluded patients who had a history of autoimmune disease or who were on systemic immunosuppression. Peripheral blood for TCR sequencing was collected from all dose cohorts at baseline, on cycle 4 day 1, and on cycle 7 day 1. The samples were drawn from a first-in-human, open-label, multicenter phase I dose-escalation trial of ivuxolimab. Adults with locally advanced or metastatic melanoma, renal cell carcinoma, hepatocellular carcinoma or head and neck squamous cell carcinoma were enrolled in the trial. Before TCR sequencing, CD4+ T cells and CD8+ T cells were sorted from peripheral blood as separate populations.

The sequencing used CD4+ or CD8+ T cells sorted from blood, collected in a trial of the OX40 agonist ivuxolimab. Recombination connected TRBV2 to TRBJ1-2; the D gene is perhaps TRBD1, from 5 matching bases. The sequence was obtained from an adult with an advanced solid tumor such as melanoma, head and neck, liver or kidney cancer. The sequenced DNA: TGTGCCAGCACCGAGGACACGAGCTACACCTTC. This yields the protein CASTEDTSYTF.